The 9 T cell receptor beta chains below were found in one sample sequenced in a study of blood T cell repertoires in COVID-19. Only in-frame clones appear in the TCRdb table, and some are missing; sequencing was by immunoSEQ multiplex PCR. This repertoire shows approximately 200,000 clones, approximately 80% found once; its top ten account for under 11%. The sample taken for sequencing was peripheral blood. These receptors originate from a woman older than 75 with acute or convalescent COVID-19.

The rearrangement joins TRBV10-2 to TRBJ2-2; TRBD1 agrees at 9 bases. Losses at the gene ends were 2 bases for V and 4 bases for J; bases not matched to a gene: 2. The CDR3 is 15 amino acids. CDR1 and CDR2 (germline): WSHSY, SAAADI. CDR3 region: CASSEGTGFTGELFF. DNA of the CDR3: TGCGCCAGCAGTGAGGGGACAGGGTTCACCGGGGAGCTGTTTTTT.

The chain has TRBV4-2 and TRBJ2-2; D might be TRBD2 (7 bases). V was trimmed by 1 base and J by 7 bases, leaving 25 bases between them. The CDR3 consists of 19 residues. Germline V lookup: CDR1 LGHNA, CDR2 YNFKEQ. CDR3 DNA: TGTGCCAGCAGCCAAGTCATGGGGGAGGGGCAGGGGCCCGTCGGGGAGCTGTTTTTT. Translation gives CASSQVMGEGQGPVGELFF.

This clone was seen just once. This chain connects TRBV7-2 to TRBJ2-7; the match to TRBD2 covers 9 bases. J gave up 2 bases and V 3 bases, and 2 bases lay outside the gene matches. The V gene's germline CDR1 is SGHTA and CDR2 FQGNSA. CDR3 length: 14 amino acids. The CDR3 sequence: CASSLIAGAYEQYF. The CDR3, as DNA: TGTGCCAGCAGCTTGATAGCGGGGGCCTACGAGCAGTACTTC.

The DNA for the CDR3 is TGTGCCAGCAGCCTCCGGGACAGGGGGTACTCTGGGGCCAACGTCCTGACTTTC. As protein: CASSLRDRGYSGANVLTF. This chain links TRBV7-8 with TRBJ2-6; 11 bases line up with TRBD1. Per the germline V gene, CDR1 is SGHVS and CDR2 is FQNEAQ. V lost 5 bases to trimming and J lost 0 bases; unmatched junction nucleotides: 6. The CDR3 spans 18 residues.

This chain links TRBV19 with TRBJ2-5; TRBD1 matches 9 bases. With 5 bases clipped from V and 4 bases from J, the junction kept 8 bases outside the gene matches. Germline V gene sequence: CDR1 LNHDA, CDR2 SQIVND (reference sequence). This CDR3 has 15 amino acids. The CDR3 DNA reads TGTGCCAGTAGTGCCGCCGGGACAGGGACAGAGACCCAGTACTTC. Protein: CASSAAGTGTETQYF.

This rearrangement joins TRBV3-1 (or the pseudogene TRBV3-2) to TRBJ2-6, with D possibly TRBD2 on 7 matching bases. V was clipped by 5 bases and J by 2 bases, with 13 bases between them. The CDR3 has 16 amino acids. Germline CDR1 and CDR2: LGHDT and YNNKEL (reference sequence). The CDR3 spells CASSSLGGAGANVLTF. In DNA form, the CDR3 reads TGTGCCAGCAGCTCACTAGGGGGGGCTGGGGCCAACGTCCTGACTTTC.

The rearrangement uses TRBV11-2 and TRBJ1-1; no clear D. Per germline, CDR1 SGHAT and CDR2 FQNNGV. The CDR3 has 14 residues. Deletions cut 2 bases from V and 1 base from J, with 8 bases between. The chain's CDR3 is CASSLIAGNTEAFF. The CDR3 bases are TGTGCCAGCAGCTTAATTGCGGGGAACACTGAAGCTTTCTTT.

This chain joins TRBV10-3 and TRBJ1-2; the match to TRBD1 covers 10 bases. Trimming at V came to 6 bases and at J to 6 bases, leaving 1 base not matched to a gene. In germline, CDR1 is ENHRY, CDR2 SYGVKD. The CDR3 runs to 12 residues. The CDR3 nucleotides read TGTGCCATCAGCGGGACAGGGGATGGCTACACCTTC. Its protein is CAISGTGDGYTF.

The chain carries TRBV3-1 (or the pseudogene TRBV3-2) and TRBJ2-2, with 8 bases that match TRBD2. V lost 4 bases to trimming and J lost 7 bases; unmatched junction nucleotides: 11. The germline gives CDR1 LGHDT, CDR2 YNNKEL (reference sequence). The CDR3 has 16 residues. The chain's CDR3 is CASSRPGLVIDGELFF. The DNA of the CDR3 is TGTGCCAGCAGCCGACCGGGACTAGTCATAGACGGGGAGCTGTTTTTT.